These 14 T cell receptor beta chains originate from one sample sequenced in a study of blood T cell repertoires in COVID-19. Assay used: immunoSEQ multiplex PCR; TCRdb lists only in-frame clones, some missing. The data show about 220,000 clones, roughly 80% seen once. Sequenced input: PBMCs or T cells enriched from blood (not recorded which). These receptors came from a woman aged 40 to 50 with acute COVID-19.

The rearrangement uses TRBV4-1 and TRBJ2-7; 8 nucleotides line up with TRBD2. CDR3 length: 17 amino acids. V shed 0 bases and J 3 bases; nucleotides not matched to a gene: 10. Germline-derived CDR1 and CDR2 are MGHRA and YSYEKL. The CDR3 is CASSQDLGGLGYYEQYF. The CDR3 DNA reads as TGCGCCAGCAGCCAAGATCTGGGGGGACTAGGATACTACGAGCAGTACTTC.

The chain employs TRBV7-2 and TRBJ1-1; tentative D call: TRBD1 (6 bases). V shed 5 bases and J shed 5 bases, with 18 bases lying between them. This CDR3 has 15 residues. The germline gives CDR1 SGHTA, CDR2 FQGNSA. The CDR3: CASSLPPGVNTEAFF. Here the CDR3 DNA reads TGTGCCAGCAGCCTCCCCCCAGGGGTTAATACTGAAGCTTTCTTT.

J is TRBJ2-5 and V is TRBV18; the match to TRBD2 covers 10 bases. The CDR3 sequence is 15 residues long. V was pared by 5 bases and J by 4 bases, with 7 bases of the junction left unmatched. The V gene's germline CDR1 is KGHSH and CDR2 LQKENI. DNA for the CDR3: TGTGCCAGCTCATCAGCGGGGGGGTTGCGAGAGACCCAGTACTTC. Protein sequence: CASSSAGGLRETQYF.

In its sample, this clone is medium-sized (0.01 to 0.1%). This chain joins TRBV9 and TRBJ2-7, with a weak D call TRBD2 (5 bases). V gave up 5 bases and J gave up 0 bases, with 9 bases separating them. Germline-derived CDR1 and CDR2 are SGDLS and YYNGEE. The CDR3 contains 13 residues. CDR3 loop: CASSGSDSYEQYF. CDR3 nucleotide sequence: TGTGCCAGCAGTGGTAGCGACTCCTACGAGCAGTACTTC.

This chain joins TRBV30 and TRBJ1-3; D is possibly TRBD1 (6 bases). Germline V gene sequence: CDR1 GTSNPN, CDR2 SVGIG (reference sequence). The CDR3 spans 13 residues. Trimming removed 4 bases at V and 3 bases at J, with 10 bases between. CDR3: CAWTQGSGNTIYF. In DNA form, the CDR3 reads TGTGCCTGGACCCAGGGGAGTGGAAACACCATATATTTT.

The chain links TRBV20-1 to TRBJ2-7; 11 nucleotides line up with TRBD2. Germline V gene lookup returns CDR1 DFQATT and CDR2 SNEGSKA (reference sequence). The CDR3 runs 15 residues. Losses at the gene ends were 3 bases for V and 1 base for J; bases not matched to a gene: 5. The CDR3 bases are TGCAGTGCTAGTAGCGGGGGGGCGACTTCCTACGAGCAGTACTTC. Protein: CSASSGGATSYEQYF.

J is TRBJ2-1 and V is TRBV19; TRBD2 aligns across 8 bases. Per germline, CDR1 LNHDA and CDR2 SQIVND (reference sequence). This CDR3 has 14 residues. Trimming took 7 bases from V and 7 from J; bases not matched to a gene: 9. In DNA form, the CDR3 reads TGTGCCAGTAAGGCACTAGCGGAGAAGAATGAGCAGTTCTTC. Protein product: CASKALAEKNEQFF.

The chain's CDR3 is CASSVGGAGNTIYF. CDR3 DNA: TGTGCCAGCAGCGTAGGGGGGGCTGGAAACACCATATATTTT. The chain joins TRBV3-1 (or the pseudogene TRBV3-2) to TRBJ1-3; possible D gene TRBD1, 6 bases. Germline loops: CDR1 LGHDT, CDR2 YNNKEL (reference sequence). The CDR3 extends over 14 amino acids. Trimming removed 5 bases at V and 2 bases at J, with 10 bases between.

CDR3 loop: CASSLFSDEQYF. Written as DNA, the CDR3 is TGTGCCAGCAGCTTATTTTCCGACGAGCAGTACTTC. The rearrangement uses TRBV7-9 and TRBJ2-7; D gene unclear. V lost 2 bases to trimming and J lost 5 bases, with 7 bases between them. There are 12 residues in the CDR3. From germline, CDR1 is SEHNR and CDR2 FQNEAQ (reference sequence).

The sample holds a few counts of this clone. The rearrangement uses TRBV12-3 or TRBV12-4 and TRBJ1-1; D might be TRBD1 (6 bases). Deletions cut 3 bases from V and 5 bases from J, with 10 bases between. The CDR3 consists of 13 residues. The CDR3 coding sequence is TGTGCCAGCAGTTTTTTAGGGGGAACTGAAGCTTTCTTT. Translation: CASSFLGGTEAFF.

The chain uses TRBV2 and TRBJ1-5; D unresolved. There are 14 residues in the CDR3. The V end lost 6 bases, the J end lost 1 base, and 10 bases lay between the germline ends. The germline CDR1 and CDR2 sequences are SNHLY and FYNNEI. CDR3 in amino acids: CASRTGRSNQPQHF. Here the CDR3 DNA reads TGTGCCAGCAGGACGGGGAGAAGCAATCAGCCCCAGCATTTT.

The chain has TRBV28 and TRBJ2-5; maybe TRBD1 (5 bases). The CDR3 is 13 residues long. V was trimmed by 6 bases and J by 4 bases, leaving 12 bases between them. Per the germline V gene, CDR1 is MDHEN and CDR2 is SYDVKM. This CDR3 is CASSAGFSETQYF. The CDR3 DNA follows: TGTGCCAGCAGCGCAGGGTTTTCAGAGACCCAGTACTTC. Full variable domain (remainder filled in from reference TRBV28 and TRBJ2-5): DVKVTQSSRYLVKRTGEKVFLECVQDMDHENMFWYRQDPGLGLRLIYFSYDVKMKEKGDIPEGYSVSREKKERFSLILESASTNQTSMYLCASSAGFSETQYFGPGTRLLVL.

The chain links TRBV27 to TRBJ2-1; tentatively, D is TRBD2 (5 bases). V was trimmed by 1 base and J by 7 bases, leaving 11 bases between them. The CDR3 totals 14 residues. The germline V gene has CDR1 MNHEY and CDR2 SMNVEV (reference sequence). In DNA form, the CDR3 reads TGTGCCAGCAGTTTATATACTAGTTTTAATGAGCAGTTCTTC. It yields the protein CASSLYTSFNEQFF.

This clone was observed once. V gene TRBV19 combines with J gene TRBJ2-4, with 9 bases that match TRBD2. CDR1 LNHDA and CDR2 SQIVND come from the germline V gene (reference sequence). J was trimmed by 2 bases and V by 6 bases; bases with no gene match: 5. The CDR3 is 15 residues long. The CDR3 coding sequence is TGTGCCAGTAGAAGCGGGAGGTTATCCAAAAACATTCAGTACTTC. The encoded protein is CASRSGRLSKNIQYF. Based on the CDR3 plus reference TRBV19 and TRBJ2-4, the full variable domain is DGGITQSPKYLFRKEGQNVTLSCEQNLNHDAMYWYRQDPGQGLRLIYYSQIVNDFQKGDIAEGYSVSREKKESFPLTVTSAQKNPTAFYLCASRSGRLSKNIQYFGAGTRLSVL.